Sequencing of this T cell receptor beta chain was carried out in a study of control samples from healthy donors and cancer patients. Using immunoSEQ multiplex PCR, the repertoire was profiled, and TCRdb retains in-frame clones only, with some absent. The sample includes 63,000 or so clones, roughly nine tenths of them seen just once. Note on this clone: The same CDR3 is also encoded by other DNA sequences in this sample.

Looked up from germline, CDR1 is LNHDA and CDR2 is SQIVND (reference sequence). The CDR3 spans 15 residues. Trimming removed 4 bases at V and 2 bases at J, with 14 bases between. The receptor was derived from a man aged 60 to 75 with colorectal cancer. V is TRBV19 and J is TRBJ1-1, with a weak D call TRBD1 (5 bases). Sample: PBMCs. In DNA, the CDR3 is TGTGCCAGTAGTACCGCGGGACGGTCAAACACTGAAGCTTTCTTT. It specifies CASSTAGRSNTEAFF.